The rows below give T cell receptor beta chains drawn from one sample of a study of beta chain features in type 1 diabetes. Libraries were prepared by immunoSEQ multiplex PCR; TCRdb keeps only in-frame clonotypes and omits some of them. The sample carries 350,000 to 450,000 clones, about 15% recorded once. Sequenced material: naive CD4+ T cells from blood. The receptors here all came from a woman between 18 and 29 years old in good health. The CDR3 runs from the conserved cysteine through the conserved F or W. The D gene is left open where the match is weak. Clone size is stated in some rows and not others, as once, few, many or a class when expanded.

j_gene: TRBJ2-5; d_gene: TRBD2; len: 17; v_gene: TRBV5-4; abundance: few; CDR3nt: TGTGCCAGCAGCTTGGCGCTAGCGGGAGGACTGCATCAGACCCAGTACTTC; CDR3aa: CASSLALAGGLHQTQYF
j_gene: TRBJ1-5; d_gene: -; len: 14; v_gene: TRBV2; abundance: few; CDR3nt: TGTGCCAGCTCCGGCCAAGGGGAAAATCAGCCCCAGCATTTT; CDR3aa: CASSGQGENQPQHF
j_gene: TRBJ2-1; d_gene: -; len: 18; v_gene: TRBV14; abundance: few; CDR3nt: TGTGCCAGCAGCCAAGGGGGCAAAGAGTCTAAAACGTACAATGAGCAGTTCTTC; CDR3aa: CASSQGGKESKTYNEQFF
j_gene: TRBJ2-3; d_gene: -; len: 15; v_gene: TRBV11-2; abundance: -; CDR3nt: TGTGCCAGCAGCTTAGGGGCTAGCGGCACAGATACGCAGTATTTT; CDR3aa: CASSLGASGTDTQYF
j_gene: TRBJ2-3; d_gene: TRBD2; len: 16; v_gene: TRBV28; abundance: -; CDR3nt: TGTGCCAGCAGTTCCGGACTAGCGGGACTCACAGATACGCAGTATTTT; CDR3aa: CASSSGLAGLTDTQYF
j_gene: TRBJ2-5; d_gene: TRBD2; len: 14; v_gene: TRBV5-1; abundance: -; CDR3nt: TGCGCCAGCCAGCTTTTTAGCGGGAGCGAGACCCAGTACTTC; CDR3aa: CASQLFSGSETQYF
j_gene: TRBJ2-7; d_gene: TRBD1; len: 14; v_gene: TRBV28; abundance: few; CDR3nt: TGTGCCAGCAGTCCCCGGGGACAGTTCTACGAGCAGTACTTC; CDR3aa: CASSPRGQFYEQYF
j_gene: TRBJ2-2; d_gene: TRBD2; len: 15; v_gene: TRBV27; abundance: few; CDR3nt: TGTGCCAGCTCTCGGGAGGGGAGGAATACCGGGGAGCTGTTTTTT; CDR3aa: CASSREGRNTGELFF
j_gene: TRBJ2-7; d_gene: -; len: 11; v_gene: TRBV10-3; abundance: few; CDR3nt: TGTGCCATCAGTACAGCCTACGAGCAGTACTTC; CDR3aa: CAISTAYEQYF
j_gene: TRBJ1-4; d_gene: -; len: 11; v_gene: TRBV30; abundance: few; CDR3nt: TGTGCCTGGAGCGGTCAAGAAAAACTGTTTTTT; CDR3aa: CAWSGQEKLFF
j_gene: TRBJ2-7; d_gene: -; len: 14; v_gene: TRBV19; abundance: few; CDR3nt: TGTGCCAGTAGTAACCGAGACACCCGATACGAGCAGTACTTC; CDR3aa: CASSNRDTRYEQYF
j_gene: TRBJ2-3; d_gene: -; len: 14; v_gene: TRBV7-8; abundance: -; CDR3nt: TGTGCCAGCAGACCAACGGACTGGACAGATACGCAGTATTTT; CDR3aa: CASRPTDWTDTQYF
j_gene: TRBJ2-7; d_gene: -; len: 14; v_gene: TRBV28; abundance: -; CDR3nt: TGTGCCAGCAGCCTCCGCGGCCCGGCGGGCGAGCAGTACTTC; CDR3aa: CASSLRGPAGEQYF
j_gene: TRBJ2-5; d_gene: TRBD2; len: 15; v_gene: TRBV9; abundance: -; CDR3nt: TGTGCCAGCAGCGTTCGCGGGAGTCCCCAAGAGACCCAGTACTTC; CDR3aa: CASSVRGSPQETQYF
j_gene: TRBJ2-1; d_gene: TRBD2; len: 16; v_gene: TRBV4-1; abundance: -; CDR3nt: TGCGCCAGCAGCCAGTTCGGACTAGCGGGAGGCCATGAGCAGTTCTTC; CDR3aa: CASSQFGLAGGHEQFF
j_gene: TRBJ2-7; d_gene: -; len: 16; v_gene: TRBV19; abundance: few; CDR3nt: TGTGCCAGTAGTACCCGGGACTTCTATTCTTCCTACGAGCAGTACTTC; CDR3aa: CASSTRDFYSSYEQYF
j_gene: TRBJ2-3; d_gene: TRBD2; len: 12; v_gene: TRBV28; abundance: -; CDR3nt: TGTGCCAGCAGTTTAACTCGGGAGGGCCAGTATTTT; CDR3aa: CASSLTREGQYF
j_gene: TRBJ2-1; d_gene: -; len: 18; v_gene: TRBV30; abundance: -; CDR3nt: TGTGCCTGGAGTCCCGACCCTCCAGGGATCAATCCGTACAATGAGCAGTTCTTC; CDR3aa: CAWSPDPPGINPYNEQFF
j_gene: TRBJ2-1; d_gene: -; len: 13; v_gene: TRBV6-6; abundance: once; CDR3nt: TGTGCCAGCAGTTACGGGAGGAGGAATGAGCAGTTCTTC; CDR3aa: CASSYGRRNEQFF
j_gene: TRBJ2-7; d_gene: TRBD2; len: 19; v_gene: TRBV4-2; abundance: -; CDR3nt: TGTGCCAGCAGCCAAGGAGGACTTGGACTAGCGGGAGGGCCTTACGAGCAGTACTTC; CDR3aa: CASSQGGLGLAGGPYEQYF
j_gene: TRBJ2-7; d_gene: -; len: 15; v_gene: TRBV2; abundance: -; CDR3nt: TGTGCCAGCAGTGAAGGGGCAGGGGTGGGCTACGAGCAGTACTTC; CDR3aa: CASSEGAGVGYEQYF
j_gene: TRBJ2-2; d_gene: -; len: 14; v_gene: TRBV2; abundance: -; CDR3nt: TGTGCCAGCAGTGAAGTAAAGCGCGGCGGGGAGCTGTTTTTT; CDR3aa: CASSEVKRGGELFF
j_gene: TRBJ1-3; d_gene: -; len: 15; v_gene: TRBV30; abundance: -; CDR3nt: TGTGCCTGGAGCGCACAGGCTATCTCTGGAAACACCATATATTTT; CDR3aa: CAWSAQAISGNTIYF
j_gene: TRBJ1-2; d_gene: TRBD1; len: 15; v_gene: TRBV28; abundance: few; CDR3nt: TGTGCCAGCAGTGAAGCGGGACAGGGGACAGTTGGCTACACCTTC; CDR3aa: CASSEAGQGTVGYTF
j_gene: TRBJ1-1; d_gene: TRBD1; len: 16; v_gene: TRBV15; abundance: -; CDR3nt: TGTGCCACCAGCAGAGATTTGGACAGGGGGAACACTGAAGCTTTCTTT; CDR3aa: CATSRDLDRGNTEAFF
j_gene: TRBJ2-5; d_gene: TRBD1; len: 14; v_gene: TRBV5-1; abundance: -; CDR3nt: TGCGCCAGCAGCCGGACAGGGGGAGAAGAGACCCAGTACTTC; CDR3aa: CASSRTGGEETQYF
j_gene: TRBJ2-7; d_gene: TRBD2; len: 16; v_gene: TRBV5-1; abundance: -; CDR3nt: TGCGCCAGCAGCATGCTGACCGGGACTAGTGCTTTCCAGCAGTACTTC; CDR3aa: CASSMLTGTSAFQQYF
j_gene: TRBJ2-2; d_gene: TRBD2; len: 15; v_gene: TRBV7-3; abundance: few; CDR3nt: TGTGCCAGCAGATTACTAGCGGGAGTCTCCGGGGAGCTGTTTTTT; CDR3aa: CASRLLAGVSGELFF
j_gene: TRBJ2-5; d_gene: TRBD2; len: 16; v_gene: TRBV7-9; abundance: -; CDR3nt: TGTGCCAGCAGCACAGGAGCTAGCGGCCTGGGGGAGACCCAGTACTTC; CDR3aa: CASSTGASGLGETQYF
j_gene: TRBJ2-2; d_gene: -; len: 16; v_gene: TRBV4-3; abundance: few; CDR3nt: TGCGCCAGCAGCCAAGTGGCAGGGGCCAACACCGGGGAGCTGTTTTTT; CDR3aa: CASSQVAGANTGELFF
j_gene: TRBJ2-7; d_gene: TRBD2; len: 15; v_gene: TRBV6-5; abundance: -; CDR3nt: TGTGCCAGCAGTTACTCTGTAGCGGGGGTTCGCGAGCAGTACTTC; CDR3aa: CASSYSVAGVREQYF
j_gene: TRBJ1-5; d_gene: -; len: 12; v_gene: TRBV7-2; abundance: few; CDR3nt: TGTGCCAGCAGCCCCTCCGGGAAGCCCCAGCATTTT; CDR3aa: CASSPSGKPQHF
j_gene: TRBJ2-3; d_gene: -; len: 12; v_gene: TRBV6-6; abundance: few; CDR3nt: TGTGCCAGCAGTTACCCACTAGATACGCAGTATTTT; CDR3aa: CASSYPLDTQYF
j_gene: TRBJ1-4; d_gene: TRBD1; len: 13; v_gene: TRBV11-1; abundance: -; CDR3nt: TGTGCCAGCAGCGACAGGGACCGGGGAAAACTGTTTTTT; CDR3aa: CASSDRDRGKLFF
j_gene: TRBJ2-1; d_gene: -; len: 16; v_gene: TRBV28; abundance: -; CDR3nt: TGTGCCAGCAGACTTACGGACTATCCCTGGGGCAATGAGCAGTTCTTC; CDR3aa: CASRLTDYPWGNEQFF
j_gene: TRBJ2-1; d_gene: -; len: 15; v_gene: TRBV14; abundance: -; CDR3nt: TGTGCCAGCAGCCTGACGAGGACAGTCTACAATGAGCAGTTCTTC; CDR3aa: CASSLTRTVYNEQFF
j_gene: TRBJ2-5; d_gene: TRBD2; len: 15; v_gene: TRBV30; abundance: -; CDR3nt: TGTGCCTGGAGTGCGGGACTAGCGGTGGGAGAGACCCAGTACTTC; CDR3aa: CAWSAGLAVGETQYF
j_gene: TRBJ1-2; d_gene: -; len: 14; v_gene: TRBV2; abundance: few; CDR3nt: TGTGCCAGCAGCGACTGGCAGGGTGGCCATGGCTACACCTTC; CDR3aa: CASSDWQGGHGYTF
j_gene: TRBJ2-5; d_gene: TRBD2; len: 15; v_gene: TRBV14; abundance: few; CDR3nt: TGTGCCAGCAGCCAATTTTCGGGAGGTGGAGAGACCCAGTACTTC; CDR3aa: CASSQFSGGGETQYF
j_gene: TRBJ2-7; d_gene: -; len: 14; v_gene: TRBV27; abundance: -; CDR3nt: TGTGCCAGCAGTTTTGGTCGCAGGGGTCACGAGCAGTACTTC; CDR3aa: CASSFGRRGHEQYF
j_gene: TRBJ2-1; d_gene: -; len: 16; v_gene: TRBV9; abundance: -; CDR3nt: TGTGCCAGCAGCGTACTCGTGGGGAGCTCCTACAATGAGCAGTTCTTC; CDR3aa: CASSVLVGSSYNEQFF
j_gene: TRBJ2-1; d_gene: -; len: 13; v_gene: TRBV14; abundance: -; CDR3nt: TGTGCCAGCAGCCAAGTGCGAGGGCGAGAGCAGTTCTTC; CDR3aa: CASSQVRGREQFF
j_gene: TRBJ2-3; d_gene: TRBD2; len: 15; v_gene: TRBV5-1; abundance: -; CDR3nt: TGCGCCAGCAGCACCCAGGGACTAGAAGCAGATACGCAGTATTTT; CDR3aa: CASSTQGLEADTQYF
j_gene: TRBJ2-1; d_gene: TRBD2; len: 16; v_gene: TRBV28; abundance: few; CDR3nt: TGTGCCAGCAGTACACCACTAGCGGAATCCTACAATGAGCAGTTCTTC; CDR3aa: CASSTPLAESYNEQFF
j_gene: TRBJ2-7; d_gene: TRBD2; len: 14; v_gene: TRBV30; abundance: -; CDR3nt: TGTGCCTTCCGAGGGGGGCTAGCGGGAGACGAGCAGTACTTC; CDR3aa: CAFRGGLAGDEQYF
j_gene: TRBJ2-1; d_gene: TRBD2; len: 15; v_gene: TRBV7-2; abundance: few; CDR3nt: TGTGCCAGCAGCTTAATCGCGGGAGGCGTGGGTGAGCAGTTCTTC; CDR3aa: CASSLIAGGVGEQFF
j_gene: TRBJ2-1; d_gene: -; len: 15; v_gene: TRBV11-2; abundance: -; CDR3nt: TGTGCCAGCAGGGTGGGAGAGTCTGGCTACAATGAGCAGTTCTTC; CDR3aa: CASRVGESGYNEQFF
j_gene: TRBJ2-1; d_gene: TRBD2; len: 13; v_gene: TRBV10-3; abundance: -; CDR3nt: TGTGCCATCAAGGGGACTAGCGACAATGAGCAGTTCTTC; CDR3aa: CAIKGTSDNEQFF
j_gene: TRBJ2-7; d_gene: TRBD2; len: 14; v_gene: TRBV10-3; abundance: -; CDR3nt: TGTGCCATCACGGACGGGACTAGCGACGCCAAGCAGTACTTC; CDR3aa: CAITDGTSDAKQYF
j_gene: TRBJ2-7; d_gene: -; len: 14; v_gene: TRBV5-1; abundance: few; CDR3nt: TGCGCCAGCAGCTTCTTACCGGGAGTCAACGAGCAGTACTTC; CDR3aa: CASSFLPGVNEQYF
j_gene: TRBJ1-2; d_gene: -; len: 14; v_gene: TRBV19; abundance: -; CDR3nt: TGTGCCAGTAGTATAGGACGGGTCGGCTATGGCTACACCTTC; CDR3aa: CASSIGRVGYGYTF
j_gene: TRBJ2-7; d_gene: -; len: 13; v_gene: TRBV19; abundance: -; CDR3nt: TGTGCCAGTAGTATTCTCAGGGCCTACGAGCAGTACTTC; CDR3aa: CASSILRAYEQYF
j_gene: TRBJ2-1; d_gene: -; len: 13; v_gene: TRBV28; abundance: -; CDR3nt: TGTGCCAGCAGTTTCAATGGGCTTAATGAGCAGTTCTTC; CDR3aa: CASSFNGLNEQFF
j_gene: TRBJ2-1; d_gene: TRBD2; len: 16; v_gene: TRBV5-1; abundance: -; CDR3nt: TGCGCCAGCAGCCAAGATAGGTGGGAGGGCCAAGGTGAGCAGTTCTTC; CDR3aa: CASSQDRWEGQGEQFF